This TCR beta chain stems from a study of glioma-infiltrating T cells. Overall study results and limits: Patients with low tissue-blood divergence carried a signature set of shared blood CDR3 motifs.

Using RNA template, CDR3s of TCR alpha and beta were amplified with iRepertoire arm-PCR. From the multiplex PCR reads, TCRdb called clonotypes with MiXCR, one entry per CDR3 protein. The sample records about 400,000 distinct CDR3 sequences, 41% being singletons. V lost 0 bases, J lost 1 base, and 9 bases stayed unmatched. In germline, CDR1 is LGHDT, CDR2 YNNKEL (reference sequence). CDR3 size: 18 residues. About this clonotype: The target antigen is unknown.

The clonotype comes from a human donor with low-grade glioma or glioblastoma, undergoing nonglioma brain surgery, or in good health (not recorded which). Specimen: glioma tissue, nonneoplastic brain tissue, or PBMCs (not recorded which). The chain joins TRBV3-1 to TRBJ2-3, with TRBD2 matching over 8 bases. CDR3 nucleotide sequence: TGTGCCAGCAGCCAAGATACCGCGTGGACTAGCTGCACAGATACGCAGTATTTT. Its translation: CASSQDTAWTSCTDTQYF.